This T cell receptor beta chain derives from a study of cytomegalovirus exposure and HLA in healthy donors. Remarks on this clone: Its antigen is still unknown.

Study-wide results and caveats: In a later analysis, DRB1 alleles had the most associated TCRs; HLA-C alleles the fewest.

The PCR contained 60 Vbeta and 13 Jbeta primers. Source study methods: Later, some 79 million unique TCR beta chains were counted in an analysis, and roughly 11 million of them were shared. The method was immunoSEQ multiplex PCR; TCRdb's version includes in-frame clones alone and lacks a portion of them. That table is the source of V, J and clone size, and D and trimming were worked out from the DNA. The sample records about 130,000 clones, roughly 70% being singletons. The specimen was PBMCs. The receptor comes from a man younger than 40 in good health and CMV-seronegative.

This CDR3 is CASSRQGLAGTDTQYF. The CDR3 nucleotides are TGCGCCAGCAGCCGGCAGGGACTAGCAGGAACAGATACGCAGTATTTT. The chain recombines TRBV4-1 with TRBJ2-3, with 9 bases fitting TRBD2. In germline, CDR1 is MGHRA, CDR2 YSYEKL. V dropped 4 bases and J dropped 3; count of bases not matched to a gene: 8. The CDR3 covers 16 residues.